Listed below are T cell receptor beta chains from one sample, sequenced in a study of cytomegalovirus exposure and HLA in healthy donors. The method was immunoSEQ multiplex PCR; TCRdb's version includes in-frame clones alone and lacks a portion of them. The sample carries under 200,000 clones, more than 70% recorded once. Material: PBMCs. The origin of the receptors is a woman in her forties in good health and CMV-seropositive. CDR3s include the opening cysteine and the closing phenylalanine or tryptophan. The D gene is left open where the match is weak. Part of the rows lack a size; the others show once, few, many or a class for expanded clones.

J | size | V | D | DNA | CDR3
TRBJ2-3 | . | TRBV6-4 | TRBD2 | TGTGCCAGCAGTGAATCGGGAGGGAGCACAGATACGCAGTATTTT | CASSESGGSTDTQYF
TRBJ1-2 | . | TRBV28 | . | TGTGCCAGCAGTGTAAATCCTCTTTCTAACTATGGCTACACCTTC | CASSVNPLSNYGYTF
TRBJ1-1 | few | TRBV27 | TRBD1 | TGTGCCAGCAGTTTATGGACCAGGGGGCTGAACACTGAAGCTTTCTTT | CASSLWTRGLNTEAFF
TRBJ1-1 | . | TRBV5-4 | . | TGTGCCAGCAGCGGGCTGGACGGGGGGCCTGAAGCTTTCTTT | CASSGLDGGPEAFF
TRBJ2-1 | . | TRBV7-9 | TRBD1 | TGTGCCAGCAGCTTGGGACGGACAGGATTGAATGAGCAGTTCTTC | CASSLGRTGLNEQFF
TRBJ2-7 | few | TRBV27 | . | TGTGCCAGCAGTCGCGGCGGTGGGAGGTCCTACGAGCAGTACTTC | CASSRGGGRSYEQYF
TRBJ2-2 | . | TRBV7-2 | . | TGTGCCAGCAGCGCTACAGCAACCAACACCGGGGAGCTGTTTTTT | CASSATATNTGELFF
TRBJ1-2 | . | TRBV6-5 | TRBD1 | TGTGCCAGCAGCAGACAGGGGGCCGGGTATGGCTACACCTTC | CASSRQGAGYGYTF
TRBJ2-7 | . | TRBV27 | TRBD1 | TGTGCCAGCCGGGACAGGTCCTACGAGCAGTACTTC | CASRDRSYEQYF
TRBJ2-7 | . | TRBV11-2 | . | TGTGCCAGCAGCTTAGTTTATCCGGGAACTTACGAGCAGTACTTC | CASSLVYPGTYEQYF
TRBJ2-3 | few | TRBV20-1 | . | TGCAGTGCACTACCAACAGATACGCAGTATTTT | CSALPTDTQYF
TRBJ1-3 | few | TRBV7-9 | . | TGTGCCAGCAGCCCTCCCTTTCGGGTTGGAAACACCATATATTTT | CASSPPFRVGNTIYF
TRBJ2-5 | . | TRBV6-1 | TRBD1 | TGTGCCAGCAATCCGGGACAGGCCCAAGAGACCCAGTACTTC | CASNPGQAQETQYF
TRBJ2-1 | . | TRBV10-1 | . | TGCGCCAGCAGCCTACCTGAAGGGCAGGGACAGTTCTTC | CASSLPEGQGQFF
TRBJ2-5 | . | TRBV7-2 | . | TGTGCCAGCAGCTTAGGTGGGAGAGAGACCCAGTACTTC | CASSLGGRETQYF
TRBJ1-2 | . | TRBV18 | TRBD1 | TGTGCCAGCTCGGGACAGGGGGCGTCCCCTAACTATGGCTACACCTTC | CASSGQGASPNYGYTF
TRBJ1-1 | . | TRBV4-2 | . | TGTGCCAGCAGATCGAATGGGGGGGCCATGAACACTGAAGCTTTCTTT | CASRSNGGAMNTEAFF
TRBJ2-7 | . | TRBV28 | . | TGTGCCAGCAGTCTAGTCGCCAGAGTGAACGAGCAGTACTTC | CASSLVARVNEQYF
TRBJ1-4 | . | TRBV14 | . | TGTGCCAGCAGCCAAGAAGCTGGGGGCAGGGGACGCGAAAAACTGTTTTTT | CASSQEAGGRGREKLFF
TRBJ1-1 | . | TRBV7-2 | . | TGTGCCAGCAGCTTAGACGGACAGATGAACACTGAAGCTTTCTTT | CASSLDGQMNTEAFF
TRBJ2-3 | . | TRBV18 | TRBD2 | TGTGCCAGCTCACTACTTCCTAAGACGGGAGGGACCACAGATACGCAGTATTTT | CASSLLPKTGGTTDTQYF
TRBJ1-3 | few | TRBV7-2 | . | TGTGCCAGCAGCTTAGTTCAGGGCTTGGAGGGAAACACCATATATTTT | CASSLVQGLEGNTIYF
TRBJ2-7 | . | TRBV9 | TRBD2 | TGTGCCAGCAGCGGGGGACTCATCGGGAGGGAGCAGTACTTC | CASSGGLIGREQYF
TRBJ2-1 | once | TRBV7-2 | TRBD2 | TGTGCCAGCAGCAGGACTAGCGGCTACAATGAGCAGTTCTTC | CASSRTSGYNEQFF
TRBJ1-5 | . | TRBV28 | TRBD1 | TGTGCCAGCAGGCCCACAGGGGGGCATCAGCCCCAGCATTTT | CASRPTGGHQPQHF
TRBJ2-6 | . | TRBV25-1 | . | TGTGCCAGCAGTTCCCTACAGGGCCGAAGAACTGGGGCCAACGTCCTGACTTTC | CASSSLQGRRTGANVLTF
TRBJ2-5 | . | TRBV2 | . | TGTGCCAGCACCCAAAGTGGGGGGTACCAAGAGACCCAGTACTTC | CASTQSGGYQETQYF
TRBJ2-3 | . | TRBV19 | . | TGTGCCAGTAGTATCCTGGGGGCAGTAACTACAGATACGCAGTATTTT | CASSILGAVTTDTQYF
TRBJ1-5 | few | TRBV15 | . | TGTGCCACCAGTAGACAGGTAAATAGCAATCAGCCCCAGCATTTT | CATSRQVNSNQPQHF